The 25 T cell receptor beta chains below all came from one sample that was sequenced in a study of blood T cell repertoires in COVID-19. TCRdb keeps only in-frame clones here, not all; method: immunoSEQ multiplex PCR. The data show some 290,000 clones, roughly 90% seen once. The specimen sequenced was peripheral blood. Every receptor here comes from a woman in her 30s with COVID-19, enrolled during active disease.

This clone was counted ten times or more. J is TRBJ2-2 and V is TRBV9, with 7 bases lining up with TRBD1. CDR3 length: 15 residues. Germline V CDR1 and CDR2: SGDLS, YYNGEE. V shed 3 bases, J shed 4 bases, and the junction held 6 bases outside the gene matches. For the CDR3, the DNA is TGTGCCAGCAGCGCCACGGGACAGCTCACCGGGGAGCTGTTTTTT. Protein product: CASSATGQLTGELFF.

The rearrangement joins TRBV24-1 to TRBJ2-3, with TRBD1 as a possible D gene (6 bases). The CDR3 spans 14 residues. Germline lookup yields CDR1 KGHDR and CDR2 SFDVKD. Deletions cut 5 bases from V and 9 bases from J, with 17 bases between. This CDR3 is CATSANRQAPTQYF. DNA for the CDR3: TGTGCCACCAGTGCTAATAGACAGGCCCCCACGCAGTATTTT.

The J gene is TRBJ2-5, the V gene TRBV28, with 8 nucleotides matching TRBD2. CDR3 size: 15 residues. Trimming cost V 5 bases and J 5 bases; bases outside gene matches: 10. In germline, CDR1 is MDHEN, CDR2 SYDVKM. The CDR3 sequence is CASSPGLGGGETQYF. The DNA of the CDR3 is TGTGCCAGCAGTCCGGGACTAGGGGGGGGTGAGACCCAGTACTTC.

The V and J genes are TRBV2 and TRBJ2-1; possible D gene TRBD2, 5 bases. Germline CDR1 reads SNHLY; CDR2 reads FYNNEI. Trimming pared 2 bases from V and 2 bases from J, leaving 10 bases between. CDR3 length equals 15 residues. CDR3 DNA: TGTGCCAGCAGTGAAAGCCTAGCCCCCTACAATGAGCAGTTCTTC. It yields the protein CASSESLAPYNEQFF.

The chain employs TRBV19 and TRBJ2-7; possibly TRBD1 for D (6 bases). The CDR3 is made up of 14 amino acids. Trimming cost V 6 bases and J 2 bases, with 14 bases left between them. CDR1 is LNHDA and CDR2 is SQIVND in the germline V gene (reference sequence). In nucleotides, the CDR3 is TGTGCCAGTAGCTCGGACAGCTTAGCCTACGAGCAGTACTTC. Translation: CASSSDSLAYEQYF.

This clone came up once. The J gene is TRBJ2-1, the V gene TRBV5-1; 9 positions agree with TRBD2. Germline V CDR1 and CDR2: SGHRS, YFSETQ. This CDR3 comprises 19 residues. The junction had 12 bases not matched to a gene; V was cut back by 0 bases and J by 2 bases. The CDR3 sequence: CASSLDVAGVDITYNEQFF. In DNA form, the CDR3 reads TGCGCCAGCAGCTTGGATGTAGCGGGAGTAGATATCACCTACAATGAGCAGTTCTTC.

This clone was seen a handful of times. This chain joins TRBV6-5 and TRBJ1-6, with a possible D match to TRBD1 (6 bases). V was cut by 8 bases and J by 8 bases, with 13 bases left in between. CDR3 length: 13 amino acids. Germline V gene sequence: CDR1 MNHEY, CDR2 SVGAGI. DNA for the CDR3: TGTGCCAGCCGAAGGGGGGGGGATTCACCCCTCCACTTT. It yields the protein CASRRGGDSPLHF.

The chain links TRBV5-1 to TRBJ1-1; D gene uncertain. Germline assignment: CDR1 SGHRS and CDR2 YFSETQ. The CDR3 is made up of 14 amino acids. Trimming shortened V by 6 bases and J by 0 bases, and 12 bases separated the two germline ends. The CDR3 region is CASNEQSMNTEAFF. In nucleotides, the CDR3 is TGCGCCAGCAACGAACAGTCCATGAACACTGAAGCTTTCTTT.

The rearrangement links TRBV18 to TRBJ2-5; 7 nucleotides match TRBD1. The J segment lost 11 bases and the V segment lost 2 bases, leaving 17 bases of the junction unmatched. CDR3 size: 16 residues. CDR1 and CDR2 from the germline V gene are KGHSH and LQKENI. CDR3 residues: CASSPGRNRQGLSQYF. The CDR3 nucleotides read TGTGCCAGCTCACCAGGCCGAAACCGACAGGGCCTCAGTCAGTACTTC.

The V and J genes are TRBV27 and TRBJ2-7, with 8 bases matching TRBD1. J was trimmed by 0 bases and V by 5 bases; bases with no gene match: 6. CDR3 length: 15 amino acids. Germline V gene sequence: CDR1 MNHEY, CDR2 SMNVEV (reference sequence). The CDR3 reads CASSPRGLDSYEQYF. The CDR3 DNA reads TGTGCCAGCAGTCCCAGGGGGCTCGACTCCTACGAGCAGTACTTC.

This chain joins TRBV5-8 and TRBJ2-1, with D perhaps TRBD1 (5 bases). The germline V gene has CDR1 SGHTS and CDR2 YDEGEE. V lost 2 bases and J lost 5, with 11 bases in between. This CDR3 contains 14 residues. As DNA, the CDR3 is TGTGCCAGCAGCTTACGACAGACAAACAATGAGCAGTTCTTC. Translating gives CASSLRQTNNEQFF.

The chain couples TRBV7-2 to TRBJ2-7; D perhaps matches TRBD1 (7 bases). CDR3 length equals 15 residues. V was pared by 5 bases and J by 3 bases, with 17 bases between. Germline V gene lookup returns CDR1 SGHTA and CDR2 FQGNSA. CDR3 DNA sequence: TGTGCCAGCAGCCACCGGAACAGGGGAGGCTACGAGCAGTACTTC. Translated: CASSHRNRGGYEQYF.

The V call is TRBV6-6, the J call TRBJ2-5, with 12 bases fitting TRBD2. The CDR3 has 15 amino acids. The ends lost 7 bases at V and 5 bases at J; junction bases unmatched: 8. Per the germline V gene, CDR1 is MNHNY and CDR2 is SVGAGI (reference sequence). This CDR3 reads CASILAGGPRETQYF. The CDR3 DNA reads TGTGCCAGCATCCTAGCGGGAGGGCCTAGGGAGACCCAGTACTTC.

The chain uses TRBV3-1 (or the pseudogene TRBV3-2) and TRBJ1-2, with D perhaps matching TRBD1 (6 bases). V was pared by 1 base and J by 8 bases, with 17 bases between. The CDR3 has 15 residues. Germline-derived CDR1 and CDR2 are LGHDT and YNNKEL (reference sequence). CDR3 bases: TGTGCCAGCAGCCAAGGGCCCCAGGGGCTTTGGGGCTACACCTTC. Its protein product is CASSQGPQGLWGYTF.

The rearrangement uses TRBV27 and TRBJ2-1; 8 nucleotides match TRBD1. Germline V gene data show CDR1 as MNHEY and CDR2 as SMNVEV (reference sequence). The CDR3 is made up of 16 amino acids. V gave up 2 bases and J gave up 0 bases; unmatched junction bases: 3. CDR3: CASSLQGASSYNEQFF. The CDR3 DNA reads as TGTGCCAGCAGTTTACAGGGGGCCAGCTCCTACAATGAGCAGTTCTTC.

The rearrangement links TRBV19 to TRBJ1-5; 11 bases map to TRBD1. The CDR3 is 18 amino acids. Germline-derived CDR1 and CDR2 are LNHDA and SQIVND (reference sequence). Unmatched junction bases numbered 12, after V lost 6 bases and J lost 2 bases. The CDR3 DNA sequence: TGTGCCAGTAGCCTTGTTGGACAGGGGGCTTTGGGCAATCAGCCCCAGCATTTT. It specifies CASSLVGQGALGNQPQHF. The full variable domain, rest sourced from reference TRBV19 and TRBJ1-5, is DGGITQSPKYLFRKEGQNVTLSCEQNLNHDAMYWYRQDPGQGLRLIYYSQIVNDFQKGDIAEGYSVSREKKESFPLTVTSAQKNPTAFYLCASSLVGQGALGNQPQHFGDGTRLSIL.

The gene calls are TRBV5-1 and TRBJ2-1, with 14 bases that match TRBD2. Germline-derived CDR1 and CDR2 are SGHRS and YFSETQ. Losses at the gene ends were 0 bases for V and 12 bases for J; bases not matched to a gene: 8. There are 16 residues in the CDR3. CDR3 in DNA: TGCGCCAGCAGCTTGGGACTAGCGGGAGGGAGTGAGGGGCAGTTCTTC. Its translation: CASSLGLAGGSEGQFF. Complete variable domain (other parts from reference TRBV5-1 and TRBJ2-1): KAGVTQTPRYLIKTRGQQVTLSCSPISGHRSVSWYQQTPGQGLQFLFEYFSETQRNKGNFPGRFSGRQFSNSRSEMNVSTLELGDSALYLCASSLGLAGGSEGQFFGPGTRLTVL.

The chain combines TRBV7-6 with TRBJ1-3; D is perhaps TRBD1 (6 bases). CDR3 length: 15 amino acids. Germline CDR1 and CDR2: SGHVS and FNYEAQ. Deletions cut 4 bases from V and 0 bases from J, with 10 bases between. CDR3 amino acids: CASSSRQDSGNTIYF. CDR3 bases: TGTGCCAGCAGCTCAAGACAGGACTCTGGAAACACCATATATTTT.

The rearrangement links TRBV11-2 to TRBJ2-1, with D hard to call. The ends were cut back, 1 base at V and 8 bases at J, with 15 bases in the middle. Germline assignment: CDR1 SGHAT and CDR2 FQNNGV. The length of the CDR3 is 15 residues. The CDR3 loop reads CASSLGAAILDEQFF. The CDR3 DNA reads as TGTGCCAGCAGCTTAGGGGCTGCCATTCTCGATGAGCAGTTCTTC.

The chain is built from TRBV27 and TRBJ1-5; D is possibly TRBD1 (5 bases). The germline V and J ends were trimmed by 6 bases and 4 bases, with 16 bases remaining between them. The CDR3 extends over 15 amino acids. Germline CDR1 reads MNHEY; CDR2 reads SMNVEV (reference sequence). CDR3 nucleotides: TGTGCCAGCAGCCCAGGGACTTCAGGGAATCAGCCCCAGCATTTT. This translates into CASSPGTSGNQPQHF.

This clone has a single count. The gene calls are TRBV20-1 and TRBJ2-1; D unresolved. Trimming cost V 3 bases and J 6 bases, with 6 bases left between them. This CDR3 comprises 11 residues. Germline V lookup: CDR1 DFQATT, CDR2 SNEGSKA (reference sequence). The CDR3 DNA follows: TGCAGTGCTAGGGGCGTCAATGAGCAGTTCTTC. Its protein is CSARGVNEQFF.

The chain links TRBV28 to TRBJ2-1; the D is unclear. This CDR3 has 12 amino acids. V lost 2 bases to trimming and J lost 9 bases, with 8 bases between them. Germline assignment: CDR1 MDHEN and CDR2 SYDVKM. The CDR3 here is CASSLEPSEQFF. CDR3 bases: TGTGCCAGCAGTTTAGAGCCGTCTGAGCAGTTCTTC. The whole variable domain, filled in from reference TRBV28 and TRBJ2-1, reads DVKVTQSSRYLVKRTGEKVFLECVQDMDHENMFWYRQDPGLGLRLIYFSYDVKMKEKGDIPEGYSVSREKKERFSLILESASTNQTSMYLCASSLEPSEQFFGPGTRLTVL.

This clone was detected a few times. The chain recombines TRBV6-4 with TRBJ2-1, with 12 bases aligning to TRBD2. CDR1 and CDR2 (germline): MRHNA, SNTAGT. With 2 bases clipped from V and 9 bases from J, the junction kept 5 bases outside the gene matches. The length of the CDR3 is 15 residues. CDR3 coding DNA: TGTGCCAGCAGTGACGGTCTAGCGGGAGGGTCTGAGCAGTTCTTC. It translates to CASSDGLAGGSEQFF.

This chain links TRBV4-2 with TRBJ1-3, with 7 bases aligning to TRBD1. The germline V gene has CDR1 LGHNA and CDR2 YNFKEQ. Losses at the gene ends were 0 bases for V and 5 bases for J; bases not matched to a gene: 4. The CDR3 consists of 15 residues. CDR3 amino acids: CASSQDWDSRNTIYF. The CDR3 coding sequence is TGTGCCAGCAGCCAAGACTGGGACAGCCGAAACACCATATATTTT.

The rearrangement uses TRBV3-1 (or the pseudogene TRBV3-2) and TRBJ2-6, with D uncertain. V was pared by 0 bases and J by 3 bases, with 15 bases between. Germline V gene sequence: CDR1 LGHDT, CDR2 YNNKEL (reference sequence). This CDR3 is built from 18 residues. CDR3 residues: CASSQDRPRTGGANVLTF. CDR3 coding DNA: TGTGCCAGCAGCCAAGACAGGCCCCGCACCGGTGGGGCCAACGTCCTGACTTTC.